These 32 T cell receptor beta chains originate from one sample sequenced in a study of blood T cell repertoires in COVID-19. Assay: immunoSEQ multiplex PCR; the TCRdb copy retains only in-frame clones and omits some. The table shows some 50,000 clones, with approximately 85% occurring only once. The sample consisted of peripheral blood. These receptors originate from a human donor in a cohort sampled during active COVID-19. The donor label of this sample is uncertain.

The genes are TRBV5-1 and TRBJ2-3; 8 positions agree with TRBD2. The CDR3 sequence is 16 residues long. V shed 0 bases, J shed 5 bases, and the junction held 8 bases outside the gene matches. CDR1 is SGHRS and CDR2 is YFSETQ in the germline V gene. The CDR3 coding sequence is TGCGCCAGCAGCTTGGCTTCCCAGCGGGGGATAGATACGCAGTATTTT. Its protein product is CASSLASQRGIDTQYF.

This chain uses TRBV7-9 with TRBJ1-4; 9 bases align to TRBD1. Germline V CDR1 and CDR2: SEHNR, FQNEAQ (reference sequence). This CDR3 spans 14 amino acids. Trimming removed 5 bases from V and 4 bases from J; junction bases left unmatched: 2. CDR3 sequence: CASSRGQGNEKLFF. CDR3 in DNA: TGTGCCAGCAGCCGGGGACAGGGTAATGAAAAACTGTTTTTT.

This chain's CDR3 is CASSIGDLGAFF. The CDR3 DNA sequence: TGTGCCAGTAGTATAGGTGACTTGGGAGCTTTCTTT. J is TRBJ1-1 and V is TRBV19; D not resolved. The CDR3 length is 12 residues. V was cut by 1 base and J by 10 bases, with 10 bases left in between. Germline V lookup: CDR1 LNHDA, CDR2 SQIVND (reference sequence).

This chain links TRBV5-4 with TRBJ2-3; 13 positions agree with TRBD2. Per the germline V gene, CDR1 is SGHNT and CDR2 is YYREEE (reference sequence). This CDR3 is 15 amino acids long. After removal of 5 bases from V and 4 bases from J, the junction contained 4 bases not matched to a gene. DNA for the CDR3: TGTGCCAGCAGTTTTACTAGCGGGGGGGCAGATACGCAGTATTTT. Translating it yields CASSFTSGGADTQYF.

The gene calls are TRBV7-8 and TRBJ1-5; no reliable D call. From germline, CDR1 is SGHVS and CDR2 FQNEAQ. Trimming took 4 bases from V and 7 from J, leaving 11 bases between them. The CDR3 is 13 amino acids. CDR3 bases: TGTGCCAGCAGCTCCATCCCCGGGCAGCCCCAGCATTTT. Protein sequence: CASSSIPGQPQHF. Looking up the rest from reference TRBV7-8 and TRBJ1-5 gives the full variable domain: GAGVSQSPRYKVAKRGQDVALRCDPISGHVSLFWYQQALGQGPEFLTYFQNEAQLDKSGLPSDRFFAERPEGSVSTLKIQRTQQEDSAVYLCASSSIPGQPQHFGDGTRLSIL.

The chain links TRBV16 to TRBJ1-2, with 7 bases lining up with TRBD1. Germline CDR1 and CDR2: KGHSY and FQNENV. V dropped 3 bases and J dropped 1; count of bases not matched to a gene: 2. The CDR3 extends over 14 amino acids. CDR3 in DNA: TGTGCCAGCAGCCAGGGACAGCTTAACTATGGCTACACCTTC. This sequence encodes CASSQGQLNYGYTF.

The chain carries TRBV6-5 and TRBJ2-6; 8 nucleotides agree with TRBD1. The CDR3 covers 16 residues. After removal of 2 bases from V and 8 bases from J, the junction contained 8 bases not matched to a gene. The germline CDR1 and CDR2 sequences are MNHEY and SVGAGI. Written as DNA, the CDR3 is TGTGCCAGCAGTTACACAACCGGGACAGGCTCCAACGTCCTGACTTTC. It codes for CASSYTTGTGSNVLTF.

The chain employs TRBV24-1 and TRBJ1-5; the match to TRBD1 covers 9 bases. The CDR3 has 15 residues. The ends lost 4 bases at V and 6 bases at J; junction bases unmatched: 6. Germline V gene data show CDR1 as KGHDR and CDR2 as SFDVKD. The CDR3 nucleotides are TGTGCCACCAGTGAGACAGGGGGAGGGGGTCAGCCCCAGCATTTT. As protein: CATSETGGGGQPQHF.

The genes are TRBV6-2 or TRBV6-3 and TRBJ2-3; the match to TRBD2 covers 7 bases. The length of the CDR3 is 16 residues. Germline V gives CDR1 MNHEY, CDR2 SVGEGT. The junction had 10 bases not matched to a gene; V was cut back by 5 bases and J by 2 bases. CDR3: CASSPEGRGNTDTQYF. The CDR3 DNA reads TGTGCCAGCAGTCCCGAAGGGCGGGGGAACACAGATACGCAGTATTTT.

The gene calls are TRBV15 and TRBJ1-3; D ambiguous. Looked up from germline, CDR1 is LNHNV and CDR2 is YYDKDF (reference sequence). The CDR3 covers 12 residues. Trimming cost V 3 bases and J 2 bases, with 2 bases left between them. In DNA, the CDR3 is TGTGCCACCAGCAGTACTGGAAACACCATATATTTT. This codes for CATSSTGNTIYF. The full variable domain, its missing parts supplied by reference TRBV15 and TRBJ1-3, is DAMVIQNPRYQVTQFGKPVTLSCSQTLNHNVMYWYQQKSSQAPKLLFHYYDKDFNNEADTPDNFQSRRPNTSFCFLDIRSPGLGDTAMYLCATSSTGNTIYFGEGSWLTVV.

The chain has TRBV12-3 or TRBV12-4 and TRBJ1-2; D perhaps matches TRBD1 (5 bases). The CDR3 totals 12 residues. V dropped 8 bases and J dropped 2 bases, with 9 bases sitting between them. The CDR3 loop reads CASEGVNYGYTF. The DNA for the CDR3 is TGTGCCAGCGAAGGGGTGAACTATGGCTACACCTTC.

The chain uses TRBV5-5 and TRBJ2-3, with 12 bases identical to TRBD2. The CDR3 covers 16 residues. Germline assignment: CDR1 SGHKS and CDR2 YYEKEE (reference sequence). V gave up 4 bases and J gave up 7 bases; unmatched junction bases: 10. CDR3 in amino acids: CASSTTSGGSANTQYF. The CDR3 nucleotides read TGTGCCAGCAGCACCACTAGCGGGGGGTCTGCGAATACGCAGTATTTT.

The chain couples TRBV6-5 to TRBJ2-1; no definite D call. Trimming removed 2 bases from V and 1 base from J, with 6 bases in between. Germline loops: CDR1 MNHEY, CDR2 SVGAGI. The CDR3 extends over 14 amino acids. This CDR3 reads CASSYSMSYNEQFF. The CDR3 DNA follows: TGTGCCAGCAGTTACAGCATGTCCTACAATGAGCAGTTCTTC.

The V gene is TRBV12-3 or TRBV12-4, the J gene TRBJ1-2, with D possibly matching TRBD1 (5 bases). Deletions cut 6 bases from V and 7 bases from J, with 6 bases between. This CDR3 region has 10 residues. The DNA for the CDR3 is TGTGCCAGCAGCGGGGGTGGCTACACCTTC. Residues: CASSGGGYTF.

This sequence joins TRBV10-3 and TRBJ2-1; 10 nucleotides match TRBD1. There are 15 residues in the CDR3. Per germline, CDR1 ENHRY and CDR2 SYGVKD. The V and J ends lost 8 bases and 4 bases, in that order; junction bases with no gene match: 8. This CDR3 is CAIDNPGQGYNEQFF. The CDR3 DNA reads as TGTGCCATCGATAACCCGGGACAGGGGTACAATGAGCAGTTCTTC.

The rearrangement uses TRBV6-5 and TRBJ1-3; 10 bases are a match to TRBD1. J lost 4 bases, V lost 6 bases, and 6 bases had no gene match. The CDR3 is 15 residues long. The germline gives CDR1 MNHEY, CDR2 SVGAGI. The CDR3 DNA sequence: TGTGCCAGCAGCTACGGGACAGGGGTCGGAAACACCATATATTTT. Translation: CASSYGTGVGNTIYF.

About this clone itself: No DNA is shown, since the ends of the CDR3 on it are uncertain; the CDR3 is the one TCRdb lists. The chain joins TRBV7-2 to TRBJ1-5. Per the germline V gene, CDR1 is SGHTA and CDR2 is FQGNSA. The CDR3 spans 13 residues, counting both ends. The CDR3 protein is CASSTSSNQPQHF.

CDR3 coding DNA: TGTGCCAGCAGCTTGATTCCGGGACAAATCGCCTACGAGCAGTACTTC. Translated: CASSLIPGQIAYEQYF. The V gene is TRBV11-2, the J gene TRBJ2-7, with a weak D call TRBD1 (6 bases). This CDR3 has 16 amino acids. The germline V and J ends were trimmed by 3 bases and 2 bases, with 17 bases remaining between them. Germline V gene data show CDR1 as SGHAT and CDR2 as FQNNGV.

V and J are TRBV5-1 and TRBJ1-1; 9 bases agree with TRBD1. Per the germline V gene, CDR1 is SGHRS and CDR2 is YFSETQ. V trimming: 5 bases; J trimming: 6 bases; junction bases outside the gene matches: 8. This CDR3 has 14 residues. The CDR3 region is CASRGQGLGAEAFF. CDR3 in DNA: TGCGCCAGCAGGGGACAGGGTCTAGGGGCTGAAGCTTTCTTT.

This sequence joins TRBV7-2 and TRBJ1-2; D possibly corresponds to TRBD1 (5 bases). Germline values: CDR1 SGHTA, CDR2 FQGNSA. This CDR3 is built from 13 residues. V lost 0 bases to trimming and J lost 4 bases, with 6 bases between them. The CDR3 sequence is CASSLADSYGYTF. The DNA of the CDR3 is TGTGCCAGCAGCTTAGCCGACAGCTATGGCTACACCTTC.

The gene calls are TRBV19 and TRBJ1-5; 7 bases fit TRBD1. V was pared by 2 bases and J by 2 bases, with 3 bases of the junction left unmatched. Germline V gives CDR1 LNHDA, CDR2 SQIVND (reference sequence). The CDR3 is made up of 15 amino acids. The CDR3 DNA reads as TGTGCCAGTAGTATACAAGGGGGCGGCAATCAGCCCCAGCATTTT. Translation: CASSIQGGGNQPQHF.

This clone was seen more than once but under ten times. The V call is TRBV18, the J call TRBJ1-1; D call uncertain. CDR1 is KGHSH and CDR2 is LQKENI in the germline V gene. V shed 0 bases and J shed 7 bases, with 15 bases lying between them. The CDR3 has 15 amino acids. The CDR3 region is CASSPPVRFGNEAFF. In DNA, the CDR3 is TGTGCCAGCTCACCACCCGTGCGTTTCGGGAATGAAGCTTTCTTT.

The V call is TRBV24-1, the J call TRBJ1-5; 11 bases fit TRBD1. V lost 4 bases, J lost 6 bases, and 7 bases stayed unmatched. CDR1 and CDR2 (germline): KGHDR, SFDVKD. This CDR3 comprises 16 residues. The CDR3 DNA reads as TGTGCCACCAGTGACCCCGGACAGGGGGCGGGTCAGCCCCAGCATTTT. This translates into CATSDPGQGAGQPQHF.

The J gene is TRBJ1-4, the V gene TRBV5-8; a possible D gene is TRBD1 (6 bases). Per germline, CDR1 SGHTS and CDR2 YDEGEE. CDR3 length: 14 residues. With 2 bases removed from V and 8 bases from J, the gap between germline ends came to 13 bases. CDR3 coding DNA: TGTGCCAGCAGCTTTTACAGGGTTGGGGAAAAACTGTTTTTT. Its protein product is CASSFYRVGEKLFF.

The chain joins TRBV12-3 or TRBV12-4 to TRBJ1-1, with D unclear. CDR3 size: 13 residues. V was clipped by 6 bases and J by 2 bases, with 10 bases between them. This chain's CDR3 is CASRSLSNTEAFF. CDR3 DNA: TGTGCCAGCAGGTCACTAAGTAACACTGAAGCTTTCTTT.

V usage is TRBV5-6 and J usage is TRBJ2-3; 10 bases match TRBD2. The CDR3 has 16 residues. From germline, CDR1 is SGHDT and CDR2 YYEEEE. Trimming cost V 2 bases and J 2 bases; bases outside gene matches: 5. The CDR3 loop reads CASSLLLAGSTDTQYF. In DNA form, the CDR3 reads TGTGCCAGCAGCTTATTACTAGCGGGGTCCACAGATACGCAGTATTTT.

In this sample, this clone turned up once. The chain employs TRBV11-2 and TRBJ1-3; 9 positions match TRBD1. The germline V gene has CDR1 SGHAT and CDR2 FQNNGV. V shed 3 bases, J shed 7 bases, and the junction held 7 bases outside the gene matches. The CDR3 covers 15 residues. The CDR3 DNA follows: TGTGCCAGCAGCTTCACAGGGGGCGCGTGGAACACCATATATTTT. Its translation: CASSFTGGAWNTIYF. The variable domain in full, completed from reference TRBV11-2 and TRBJ1-3, reads EAGVAQSPRYKIIEKRQSVAFWCNPISGHATLYWYQQILGQGPKLLIQFQNNGVVDDSQLPKDRFSAERLKGVDSTLKIQPAKLEDSAVYLCASSFTGGAWNTIYFGEGSWLTVV.

This clone was seen a single time. V is TRBV2 and J is TRBJ1-5; TRBD1 matches 9 bases. After removal of 1 base from V and 2 bases from J, the junction contained 0 bases not matched to a gene. Per germline, CDR1 SNHLY and CDR2 FYNNEI. This CDR3 has 15 amino acids. CDR3 amino acids: CASSEGQGGNQPQHF. The CDR3 DNA is TGTGCCAGCAGTGAAGGACAGGGGGGCAATCAGCCCCAGCATTTT.

This chain joins TRBV5-1 and TRBJ2-2, with D possibly being TRBD1 (6 bases). The CDR3 loop spans 16 amino acids. CDR1 is SGHRS and CDR2 is YFSETQ in the germline V gene. Trimming shortened V by 4 bases and J by 5 bases, and 18 bases separated the two germline ends. CDR3 region: CASSLNWFRGTGELFF. DNA of the CDR3: TGCGCCAGCAGCCTGAACTGGTTTAGGGGGACCGGGGAGCTGTTTTTT.

This sequence joins TRBV4-2 and TRBJ1-5, with D perhaps TRBD1 (6 bases). The CDR3 covers 17 residues. V lost 4 bases, J lost 4 bases, and 20 bases lay in between. Looked up from germline, CDR1 is LGHNA and CDR2 is YNFKEQ. As DNA, the CDR3 is TGTGCCAGCAGCCCATACCCCGTAGGGGGACCGAATCAGCCCCAGCATTTT. It yields the protein CASSPYPVGGPNQPQHF.

The rearrangement uses TRBV7-2 and TRBJ2-3; TRBD1 might be the D (6 bases). Germline CDR1 SGHTA, CDR2 FQGNSA. With 6 bases removed from V and 2 bases from J, the gap between germline ends came to 9 bases. CDR3 size: 13 residues. The chain's CDR3 is CASRNRATDTQYF. CDR3 coding DNA: TGTGCCAGCAGGAACAGGGCCACAGATACGCAGTATTTT.

The chain recombines TRBV5-1 with TRBJ2-3; 16 bases are shared with TRBD2. With V trimmed by 2 bases and J by 4 bases, 4 bases remained unmatched. The CDR3 loop spans 17 amino acids. Germline-derived CDR1 and CDR2 are SGHRS and YFSETQ. CDR3 residues: CASSFGTSGGDSDTQYF. In DNA, the CDR3 is TGCGCCAGCAGCTTCGGGACTAGCGGGGGGGACTCAGATACGCAGTATTTT.